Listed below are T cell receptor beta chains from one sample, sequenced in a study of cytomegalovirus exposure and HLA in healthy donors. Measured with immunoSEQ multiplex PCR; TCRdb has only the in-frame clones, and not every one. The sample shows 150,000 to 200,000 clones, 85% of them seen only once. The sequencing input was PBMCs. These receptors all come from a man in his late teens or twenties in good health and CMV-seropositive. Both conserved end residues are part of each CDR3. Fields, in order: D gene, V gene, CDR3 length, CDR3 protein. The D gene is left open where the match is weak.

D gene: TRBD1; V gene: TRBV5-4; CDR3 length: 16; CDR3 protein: CASSFGQGANTGELFF
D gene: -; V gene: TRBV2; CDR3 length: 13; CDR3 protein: CASSDIQGGKLFF
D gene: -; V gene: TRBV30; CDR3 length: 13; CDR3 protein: CAWAITGNQPQHF
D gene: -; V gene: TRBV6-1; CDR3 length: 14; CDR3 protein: CASSDPLSGVGYTF
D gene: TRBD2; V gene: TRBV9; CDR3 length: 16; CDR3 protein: CASSRTSGGGKETQYF
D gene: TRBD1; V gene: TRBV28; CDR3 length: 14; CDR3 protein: CASKGQALNTEAFF
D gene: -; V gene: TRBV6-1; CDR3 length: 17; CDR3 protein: CASSEHAGPSGANVLTF
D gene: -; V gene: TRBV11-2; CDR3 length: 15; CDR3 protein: CASSLSQSSYNEQFF
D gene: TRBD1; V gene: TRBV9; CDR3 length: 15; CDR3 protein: CASSVVPGGNTEAFF
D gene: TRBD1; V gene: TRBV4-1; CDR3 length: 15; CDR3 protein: CASSQVTGGSDEQYF
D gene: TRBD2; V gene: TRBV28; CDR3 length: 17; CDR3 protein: CASSSPGLAGKSYEQYF
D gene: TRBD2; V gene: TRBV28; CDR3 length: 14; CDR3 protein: CASVGLAGTDTQYF
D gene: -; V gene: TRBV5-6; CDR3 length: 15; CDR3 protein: CASSLTVGPTAEQYF
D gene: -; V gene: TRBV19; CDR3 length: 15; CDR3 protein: CASSIDPEAVYGYTF
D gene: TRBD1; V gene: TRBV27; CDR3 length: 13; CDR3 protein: CASSRDRVHEQYF
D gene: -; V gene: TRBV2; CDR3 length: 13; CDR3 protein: CASSVGTYNEQFF
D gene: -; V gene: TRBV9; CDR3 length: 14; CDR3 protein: CASSGDWRSETQYF
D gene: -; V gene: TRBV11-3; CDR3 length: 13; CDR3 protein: CASSPNSYNEQFF
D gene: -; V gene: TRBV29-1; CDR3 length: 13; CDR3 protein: CSVQDVSTDTQYF
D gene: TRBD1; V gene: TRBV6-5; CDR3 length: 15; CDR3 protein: CASSSGQLLTGELFF
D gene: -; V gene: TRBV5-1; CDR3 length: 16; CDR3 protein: CASSLAGETWADGYTF
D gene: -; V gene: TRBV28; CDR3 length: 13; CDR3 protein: CASSPNSNQPQHF
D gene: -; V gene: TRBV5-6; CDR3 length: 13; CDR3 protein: CASSLGLPGTQYF
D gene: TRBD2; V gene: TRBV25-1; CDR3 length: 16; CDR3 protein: CASSDSTGGSYNEQFF
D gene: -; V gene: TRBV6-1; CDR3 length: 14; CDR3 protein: CASTVGALNTEAFF
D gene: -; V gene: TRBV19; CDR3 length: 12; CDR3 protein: CASSIQRTEAFF
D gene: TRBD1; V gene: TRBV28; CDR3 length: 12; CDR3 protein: CASSRTGYEQYF
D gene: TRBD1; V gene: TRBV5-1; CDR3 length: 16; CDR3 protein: CASSLGPGGNTGELFF
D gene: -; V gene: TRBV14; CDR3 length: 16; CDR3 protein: CASSQLGAGNTGELFF
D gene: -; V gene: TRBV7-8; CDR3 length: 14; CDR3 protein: CASSASGARDEQYF
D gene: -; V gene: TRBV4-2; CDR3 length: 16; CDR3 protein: CASQPAQGNSYNEQFF
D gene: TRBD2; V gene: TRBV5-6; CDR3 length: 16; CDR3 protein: CASSLGGSGKLGEQYF
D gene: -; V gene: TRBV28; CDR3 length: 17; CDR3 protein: CASSPTGLGVSNQPQHF
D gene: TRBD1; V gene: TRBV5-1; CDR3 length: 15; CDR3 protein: CASSLAGTANTEAFF
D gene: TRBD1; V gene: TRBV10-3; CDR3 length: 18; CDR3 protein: CAIQPGTGGGRQQETQYF
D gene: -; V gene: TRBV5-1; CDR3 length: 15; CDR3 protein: CASSPGGGSTDTQYF
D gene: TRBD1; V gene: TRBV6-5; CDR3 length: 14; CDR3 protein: CASRTGQGNYEQYF
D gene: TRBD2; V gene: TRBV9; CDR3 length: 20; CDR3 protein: CASSVATPSGGAVSTDTQYF
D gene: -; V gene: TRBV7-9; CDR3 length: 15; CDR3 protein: CASIELTGNTGELFF
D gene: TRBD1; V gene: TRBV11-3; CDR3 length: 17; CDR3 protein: CASSLDMGGTGSYGYTF
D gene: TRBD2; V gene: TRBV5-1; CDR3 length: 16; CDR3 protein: CASSHGTSGGLDTQYF
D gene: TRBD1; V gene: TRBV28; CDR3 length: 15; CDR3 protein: CASSFTGTGGSEAFF
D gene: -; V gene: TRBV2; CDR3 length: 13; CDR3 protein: CASSEREAQPQHF
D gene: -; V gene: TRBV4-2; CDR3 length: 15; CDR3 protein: CASRQQSSNTGELFF
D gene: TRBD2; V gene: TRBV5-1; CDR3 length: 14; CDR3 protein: CASSPITSGDTQYF
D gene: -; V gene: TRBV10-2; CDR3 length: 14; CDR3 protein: CASSEGTDYSPLHF
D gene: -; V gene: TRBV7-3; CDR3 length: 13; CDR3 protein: CASSPTGSDTQYF
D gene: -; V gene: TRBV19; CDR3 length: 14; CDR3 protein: CASSTQMGGNEQFF
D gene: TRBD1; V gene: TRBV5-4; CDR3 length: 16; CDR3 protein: CASSLVRTGVNQPQHF
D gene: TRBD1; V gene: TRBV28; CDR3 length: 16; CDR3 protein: CASSSRTGVGADTQYF
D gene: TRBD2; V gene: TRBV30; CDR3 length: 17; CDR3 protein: CAWSYRRLAASTDTQYF
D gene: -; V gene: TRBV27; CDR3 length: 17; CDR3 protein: CASSPTYTRQSSGKLFF
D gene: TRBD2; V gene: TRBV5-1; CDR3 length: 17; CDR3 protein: CASSFPSGGPDSGELFF